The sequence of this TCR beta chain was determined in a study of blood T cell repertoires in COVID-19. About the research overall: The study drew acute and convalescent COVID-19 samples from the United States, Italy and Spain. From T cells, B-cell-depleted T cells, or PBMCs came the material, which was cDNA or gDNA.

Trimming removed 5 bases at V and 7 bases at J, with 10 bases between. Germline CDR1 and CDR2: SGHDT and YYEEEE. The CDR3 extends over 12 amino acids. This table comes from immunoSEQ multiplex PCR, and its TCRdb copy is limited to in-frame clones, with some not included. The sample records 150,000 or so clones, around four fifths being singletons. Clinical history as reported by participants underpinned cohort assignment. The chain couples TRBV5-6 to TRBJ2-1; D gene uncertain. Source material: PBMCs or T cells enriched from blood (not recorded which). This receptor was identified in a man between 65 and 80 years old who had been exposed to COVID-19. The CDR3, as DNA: TGTGCCAGCAGGGATATCGGGAATGAGCAGTTCTTC. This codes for CASRDIGNEQFF. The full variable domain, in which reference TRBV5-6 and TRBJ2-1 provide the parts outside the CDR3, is DAGVTQSPTHLIKTRGQQVTLRCSPKSGHDTVSWYQQALGQGPQFIFQYYEEEERQRGNFPDRFSGHQFPNYSSELNVNALLLGDSALYLCASRDIGNEQFFGPGTRLTVL.